The T cell receptor (beta chain) described here comes from a study of blood T cell repertoires in COVID-19. Study overall: From the United States, Italy and Spain came samples of acute and convalescent COVID-19. The analysed material was cDNA or gDNA that came from T cells, B-cell-depleted T cells, or PBMCs.

Per the original methods: Nucleated cell number was recorded as an estimate derived from reference gene primer amplification. Assay used: immunoSEQ multiplex PCR; TCRdb lists only in-frame clones, some missing. The V and J calls and clone size were taken over from that table, and D and trimming were inferred from the DNA. The profile covers about 35,000 clones, with about 90% appearing a single time and roughly a fifth taken by the ten largest. This CDR3 has 16 amino acids. Germline lookup yields CDR1 SGHRS and CDR2 YFSETQ. The V segment lost 2 bases and the J segment 6 bases; nucleotides outside the gene matches: 6.

Sequences were obtained from peripheral blood. The J gene is TRBJ2-2, the V gene TRBV5-1, with 11 bases matching TRBD1. The receptor was isolated from a man of 80 years or more with acute or convalescent COVID-19. The CDR3 loop is CASSFAGQGVPGELFF. The CDR3 DNA is TGCGCCAGCAGCTTCGCGGGACAGGGGGTTCCCGGGGAGCTGTTTTTT.